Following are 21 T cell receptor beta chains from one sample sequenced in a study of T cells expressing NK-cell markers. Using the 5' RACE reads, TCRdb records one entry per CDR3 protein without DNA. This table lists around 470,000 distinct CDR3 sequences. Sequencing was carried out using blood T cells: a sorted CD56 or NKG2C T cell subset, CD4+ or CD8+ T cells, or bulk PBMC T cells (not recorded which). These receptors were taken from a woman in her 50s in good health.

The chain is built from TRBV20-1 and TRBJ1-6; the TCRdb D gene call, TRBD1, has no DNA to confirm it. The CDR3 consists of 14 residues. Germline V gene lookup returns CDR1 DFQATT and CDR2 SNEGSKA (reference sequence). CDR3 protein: CSARVSQGNSPLHF.

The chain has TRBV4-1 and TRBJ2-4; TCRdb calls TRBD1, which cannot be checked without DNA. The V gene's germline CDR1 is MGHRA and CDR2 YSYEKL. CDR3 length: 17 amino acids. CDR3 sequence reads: CASSLPLRELAKNIQYF.

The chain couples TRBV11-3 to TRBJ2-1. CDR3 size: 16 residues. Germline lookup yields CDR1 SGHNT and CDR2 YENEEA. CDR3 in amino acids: CASSLDGGRAYNEQFF.

CDR3 loop: CSASLTGGPGQFF. The chain recombines TRBV20-1 with TRBJ2-1; there is no DNA to check the TCRdb D call of TRBD2. CDR3 length equals 13 residues. Looked up from germline, CDR1 is DFQATT and CDR2 is SNEGSKA (reference sequence).

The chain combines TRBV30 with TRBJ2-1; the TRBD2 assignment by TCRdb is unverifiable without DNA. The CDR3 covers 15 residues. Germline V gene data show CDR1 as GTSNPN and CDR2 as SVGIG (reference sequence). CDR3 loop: CAWSKGTSGRGEQFF.

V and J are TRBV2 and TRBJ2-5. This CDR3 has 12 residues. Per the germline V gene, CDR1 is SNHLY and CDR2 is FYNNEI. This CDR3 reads CASRQYGETQYF.

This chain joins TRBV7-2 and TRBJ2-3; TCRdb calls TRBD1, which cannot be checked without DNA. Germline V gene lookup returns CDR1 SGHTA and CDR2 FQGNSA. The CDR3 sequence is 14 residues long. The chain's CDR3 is CASGPGQGTDTQYF.

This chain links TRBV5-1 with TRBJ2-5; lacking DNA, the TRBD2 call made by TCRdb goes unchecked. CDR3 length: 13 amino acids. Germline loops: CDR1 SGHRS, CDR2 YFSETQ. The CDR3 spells CASSPSGRETQYF.

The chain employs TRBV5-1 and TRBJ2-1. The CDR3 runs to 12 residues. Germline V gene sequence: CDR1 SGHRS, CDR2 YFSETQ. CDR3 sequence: CASSLVSSEQFF.

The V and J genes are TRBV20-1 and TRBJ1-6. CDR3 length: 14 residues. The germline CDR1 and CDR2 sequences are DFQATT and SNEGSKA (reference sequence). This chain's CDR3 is CSALELRDNSPLHF.

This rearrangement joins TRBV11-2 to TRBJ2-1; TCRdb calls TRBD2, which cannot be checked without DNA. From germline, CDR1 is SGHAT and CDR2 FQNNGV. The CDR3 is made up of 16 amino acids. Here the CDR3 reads CASSFQPGLALNEQFF. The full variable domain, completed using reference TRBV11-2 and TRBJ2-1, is EAGVAQSPRYKIIEKRQSVAFWCNPISGHATLYWYQQILGQGPKLLIQFQNNGVVDDSQLPKDRFSAERLKGVDSTLKIQPAKLEDSAVYLCASSFQPGLALNEQFFGPGTRLTVL.

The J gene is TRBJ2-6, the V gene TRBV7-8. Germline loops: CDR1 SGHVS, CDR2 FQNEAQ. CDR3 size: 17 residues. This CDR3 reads CASSLGRRLSGANVLTF.

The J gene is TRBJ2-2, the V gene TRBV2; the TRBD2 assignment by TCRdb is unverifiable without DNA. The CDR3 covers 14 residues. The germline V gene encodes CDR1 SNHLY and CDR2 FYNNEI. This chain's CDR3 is CASRAGSASGELFF.

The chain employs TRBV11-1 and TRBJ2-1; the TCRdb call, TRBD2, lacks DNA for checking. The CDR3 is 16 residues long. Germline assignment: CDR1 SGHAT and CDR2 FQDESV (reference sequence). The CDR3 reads CASSQGLAGVYYEQFF.

The CDR3 loop reads CASSLGRGSPLHF. The chain uses TRBV5-1 and TRBJ1-6. In germline, CDR1 is SGHRS, CDR2 YFSETQ. The CDR3 length is 13 residues. Complete variable domain (other parts from reference TRBV5-1 and TRBJ1-6): KAGVTQTPRYLIKTRGQQVTLSCSPISGHRSVSWYQQTPGQGLQFLFEYFSETQRNKGNFPGRFSGRQFSNSRSEMNVSTLELGDSALYLCASSLGRGSPLHFGNGTRLTVT.

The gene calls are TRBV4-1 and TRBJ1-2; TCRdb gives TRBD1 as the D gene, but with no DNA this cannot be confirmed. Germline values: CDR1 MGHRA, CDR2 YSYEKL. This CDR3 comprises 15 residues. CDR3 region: CASSHPAQGDYGYTF.

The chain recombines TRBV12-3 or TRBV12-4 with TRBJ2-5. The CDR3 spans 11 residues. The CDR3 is CASSEVETQYF.

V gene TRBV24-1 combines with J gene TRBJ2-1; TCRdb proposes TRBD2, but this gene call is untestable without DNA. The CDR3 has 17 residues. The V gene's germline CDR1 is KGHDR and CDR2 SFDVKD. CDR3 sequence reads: CATSDFGAGVSNNEQFF.

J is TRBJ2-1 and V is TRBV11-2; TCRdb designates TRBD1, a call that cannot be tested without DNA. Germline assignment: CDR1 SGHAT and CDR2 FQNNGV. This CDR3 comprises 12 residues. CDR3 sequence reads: CASSLRGRLQFF.

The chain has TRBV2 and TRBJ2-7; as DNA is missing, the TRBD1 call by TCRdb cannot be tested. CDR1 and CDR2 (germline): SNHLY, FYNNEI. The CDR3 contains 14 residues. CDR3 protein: CASSADRGLDEQYF.

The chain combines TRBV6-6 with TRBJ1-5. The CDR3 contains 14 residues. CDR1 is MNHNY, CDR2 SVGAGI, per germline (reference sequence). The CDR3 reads CASSQEVGVQPQHF.